This passage covers 11 T cell receptor beta chains from one sample sequenced in a study of T cells after yellow fever vaccination. TCRdb redid the calling of the 5' RACE reads with MiXCR, one entry per CDR3 protein. Seen here are about 30,000 distinct CDR3 sequences, 5.5% to 8% observed once, and the top ten hold approximately 25%. The material was PBMCs, either bulk or a sorted T-cell subset (CD4+, CD8+, memory, or dextramer-sorted; not recorded which), obtained on the day of the yellow fever booster vaccination. The receptors were sampled from a young man who received the YFV17D yellow fever vaccine.

The rearrangement uses TRBV2 and TRBJ2-1, with 10 bases fitting TRBD2. CDR1 is SNHLY, CDR2 FYNNEI, per germline. The V segment lost 3 bases and the J segment 3 bases; nucleotides outside the gene matches: 2. The CDR3 loop spans 15 amino acids. As DNA, the CDR3 is TGTGCCAGCAGTGAGGCTAGCGGGGGCTACAATGAGCAGTTCTTC. Translated: CASSEASGGYNEQFF.

This clonotype has more than one count but fewer than ten. This chain joins TRBV20-1 and TRBJ2-5; D gene unclear. The V end lost 3 bases, the J end lost 4 bases, and 9 bases lay between the germline ends. Per the germline V gene, CDR1 is DFQATT and CDR2 is SNEGSKA (reference sequence). This CDR3 spans 12 amino acids. As DNA, the CDR3 is TGCAGTGCTAGGCGGACCCGAGAGACCCAGTACTTC. Its translation is CSARRTRETQYF.

This clonotype has just a few counts. The V gene is TRBV5-1, the J gene TRBJ2-7; TRBD2 matches at 9 bases. J gave up 6 bases and V 0 bases, and 7 bases lay outside the gene matches. Germline values: CDR1 SGHRS, CDR2 YFSETQ. The CDR3 contains 15 residues. This CDR3 is CASSLGLAGVFEQYF. The DNA for the CDR3 is TGCGCCAGCAGCTTGGGTTTAGCGGGAGTATTCGAGCAGTACTTC. Full variable domain (outside the CDR3, taken from reference TRBV5-1 and TRBJ2-7): KAGVTQTPRYLIKTRGQQVTLSCSPISGHRSVSWYQQTPGQGLQFLFEYFSETQRNKGNFPGRFSGRQFSNSRSEMNVSTLELGDSALYLCASSLGLAGVFEQYFGPGTRLTVT.

This clonotype was detected a few times. V gene TRBV19 combines with J gene TRBJ2-7; D is uncertain. This CDR3 comprises 11 residues. Per the germline V gene, CDR1 is LNHDA and CDR2 is SQIVND (reference sequence). V lost 9 bases and J 6 bases, leaving 12 bases between the germline ends. CDR3 sequence (DNA): TGTGCCAGCCGCGACGGGCTCGAGCAGTACTTC. Amino acids: CASRDGLEQYF. Using reference TRBV19 and TRBJ2-7 for the parts outside the CDR3, the full variable domain is DGGITQSPKYLFRKEGQNVTLSCEQNLNHDAMYWYRQDPGQGLRLIYYSQIVNDFQKGDIAEGYSVSREKKESFPLTVTSAQKNPTAFYLCASRDGLEQYFGPGTRLTVT.

CDR3: CSARFKADGYEQYF. In DNA form, the CDR3 reads TGCAGTGCTAGGTTTAAAGCGGATGGCTACGAGCAGTACTTC. The rearrangement uses TRBV20-1 and TRBJ2-7, with TRBD2 as a possible D gene (5 bases). The CDR3 extends over 14 amino acids. Trimming removed 3 bases from V and 3 bases from J, with 15 bases in between. From germline, CDR1 is DFQATT and CDR2 SNEGSKA (reference sequence).

With regard to this clonotype: A much larger clone lies one base from this, so it may be a read error. This chain connects TRBV9 to TRBJ2-2; TRBD2 agrees at 7 bases. CDR1 is SGDLS and CDR2 is YYNGEE in the germline V gene. CDR3 length equals 16 residues. DNA of the CDR3: TGTGCCCGCAGCCGGAACCTAGCGGAGAACACCGGGGAGCTGTTTTTT. Amino acid sequence: CARSRNLAENTGELFF.

The rearrangement links TRBV29-1 to TRBJ2-1; TRBD2 matches at 7 bases. Germline V CDR1 and CDR2: SQVTM, ANQGSEA. Trimming cost V 3 bases and J 5 bases; bases outside gene matches: 1. CDR3 length: 12 amino acids. CDR3 DNA: TGCAGCGTTGAGGGAGGGAACAATGAGCAGTTCTTC. Protein product: CSVEGGNNEQFF.

This clonotype showed up many times. This chain uses TRBV24-1 with TRBJ2-1; 7 bases are a match to TRBD1. Germline V gives CDR1 KGHDR, CDR2 SFDVKD. This CDR3 region has 13 residues. J was trimmed by 15 bases and V by 5 bases; bases with no gene match: 12. The CDR3, as DNA: TGTGCCACCAGTGCGACGGCCAGGGGGAATTTGTTCTTC. It yields the protein CATSATARGNLFF.

This clonotype was counted at least ten times. This chain joins TRBV5-4 and TRBJ2-7; D may be TRBD1 (6 bases). V gave up 0 bases and J gave up 6 bases, with 22 bases separating them. Germline lookup yields CDR1 SGHNT and CDR2 YYREEE (reference sequence). The CDR3 totals 17 residues. The CDR3 reads CASSLGQGSFGALEQYF. The DNA of the CDR3 is TGTGCCAGCAGCTTGGGGCAGGGGTCTTTTGGGGCTCTCGAGCAGTACTTC.

This clonotype was seen many times. This rearrangement joins TRBV19 to TRBJ2-5, with TRBD2 identical over 7 bases. The J segment lost 3 bases and the V segment lost 7 bases, leaving 8 bases of the junction unmatched. The CDR3 is 14 amino acids. Germline V lookup: CDR1 LNHDA, CDR2 SQIVND (reference sequence). The CDR3 DNA sequence: TGTGCCAGTAAGATGGCGGGAGTTGAAGAGACCCAGTACTTC. Amino acids: CASKMAGVEETQYF.

Many counts were recorded for this clonotype. The V call is TRBV9, the J call TRBJ2-7; TRBD1 agrees at 7 bases. Trimming at V came to 4 bases and at J to 4 bases, leaving 8 bases not matched to a gene. The CDR3 is made up of 14 amino acids. The germline CDR1 and CDR2 sequences are SGDLS and YYNGEE. The CDR3 DNA follows: TGTGCCAGCAGCCCCCAGGGACAGAATTACGAGCAGTACTTC. Translated: CASSPQGQNYEQYF. Looking up the rest from reference TRBV9 and TRBJ2-7 gives the full variable domain: DSGVTQTPKHLITATGQRVTLRCSPRSGDLSVYWYQQSLDQGLQFLIQYYNGEERAKGNILERFSAQQFPDLHSELNLSSLELGDSALYFCASSPQGQNYEQYFGPGTRLTVT.